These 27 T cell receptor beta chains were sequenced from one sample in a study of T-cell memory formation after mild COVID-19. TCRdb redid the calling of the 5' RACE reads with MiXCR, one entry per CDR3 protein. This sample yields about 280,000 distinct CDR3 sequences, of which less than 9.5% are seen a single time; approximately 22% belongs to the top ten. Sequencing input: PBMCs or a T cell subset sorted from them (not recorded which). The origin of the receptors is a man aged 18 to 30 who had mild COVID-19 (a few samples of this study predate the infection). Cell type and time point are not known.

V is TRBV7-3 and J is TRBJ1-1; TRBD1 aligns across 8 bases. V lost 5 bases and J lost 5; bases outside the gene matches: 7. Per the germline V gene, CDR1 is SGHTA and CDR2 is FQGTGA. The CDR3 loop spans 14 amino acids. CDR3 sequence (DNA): TGTGCCAGCAGCCCCCTAACAGGGGGAACTGAAGCTTTCTTT. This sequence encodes CASSPLTGGTEAFF. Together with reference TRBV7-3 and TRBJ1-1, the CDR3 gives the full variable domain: GAGVSQTPSNKVTEKGKYVELRCDPISGHTALYWYRQSLGQGPEFLIYFQGTGAADDSGLPNDRFFAVRPEGSVSTLKIQRTERGDSAVYLCASSPLTGGTEAFFGQGTRLTVV.

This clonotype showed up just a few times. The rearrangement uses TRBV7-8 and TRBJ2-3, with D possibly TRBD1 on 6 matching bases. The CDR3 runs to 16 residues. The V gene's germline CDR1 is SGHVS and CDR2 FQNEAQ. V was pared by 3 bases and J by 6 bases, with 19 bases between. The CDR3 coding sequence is TGTGCCAGCAGCTTTTTTAGTCGAGGGGGAGCGGATACGCAGTATTTT. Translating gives CASSFFSRGGADTQYF.

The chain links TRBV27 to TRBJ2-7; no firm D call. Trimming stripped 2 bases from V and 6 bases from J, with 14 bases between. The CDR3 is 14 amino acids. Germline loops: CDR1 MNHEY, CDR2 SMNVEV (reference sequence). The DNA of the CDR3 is TGTGCCAGCAGTTTAGGTCCGGGTTCGGTCGAGCAGTACGTC. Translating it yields CASSLGPGSVEQYV.

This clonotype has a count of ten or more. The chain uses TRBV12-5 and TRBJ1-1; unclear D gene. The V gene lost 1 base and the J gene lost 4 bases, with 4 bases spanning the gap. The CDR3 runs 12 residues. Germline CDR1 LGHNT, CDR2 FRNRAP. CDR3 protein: CASGLEFTEAFF. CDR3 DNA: TGTGCTAGTGGTTTGGAGTTCACTGAAGCTTTCTTT.

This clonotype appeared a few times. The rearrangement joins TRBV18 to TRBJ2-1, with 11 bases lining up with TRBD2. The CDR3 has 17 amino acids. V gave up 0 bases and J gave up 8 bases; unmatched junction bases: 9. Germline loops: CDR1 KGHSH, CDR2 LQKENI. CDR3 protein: CASSPPYSGGAVHEQFF. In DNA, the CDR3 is TGTGCCAGCTCACCACCTTATAGCGGGGGGGCCGTCCATGAGCAGTTCTTC.

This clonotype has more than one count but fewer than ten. DNA for the CDR3: TGTGCCAGCAGTGAATCGTGGGGTGAGGGATCTGAAGCTTTCTTT. Its translation is CASSESWGEGSEAFF. The chain has TRBV25-1 and TRBJ1-1; D call uncertain. Germline V gives CDR1 MGHDK, CDR2 SYGVNS. This CDR3 contains 15 residues. V lost 1 base to trimming and J lost 6 bases, with 15 bases between them.

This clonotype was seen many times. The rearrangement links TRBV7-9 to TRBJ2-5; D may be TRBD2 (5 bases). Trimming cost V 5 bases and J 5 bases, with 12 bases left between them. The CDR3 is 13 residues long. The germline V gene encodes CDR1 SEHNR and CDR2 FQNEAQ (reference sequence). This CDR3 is CASSGLAQETQYF. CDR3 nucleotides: TGTGCCAGCAGCGGCCTAGCCCAGGAGACCCAGTACTTC.

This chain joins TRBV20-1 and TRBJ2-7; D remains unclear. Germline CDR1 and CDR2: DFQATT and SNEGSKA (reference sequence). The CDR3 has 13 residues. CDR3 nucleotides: TGCAGCGTCCTGGGCCCAATTTCCTACGAGCAGTACTTC. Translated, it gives CSVLGPISYEQYF.

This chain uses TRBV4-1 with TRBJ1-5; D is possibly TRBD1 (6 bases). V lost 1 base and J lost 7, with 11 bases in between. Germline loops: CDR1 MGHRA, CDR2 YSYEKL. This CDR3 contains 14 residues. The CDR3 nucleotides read TGCGCCAGCAGCCAAGTGCGGGGGGGCCAGCCCCAGCATTTT. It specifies CASSQVRGGQPQHF.

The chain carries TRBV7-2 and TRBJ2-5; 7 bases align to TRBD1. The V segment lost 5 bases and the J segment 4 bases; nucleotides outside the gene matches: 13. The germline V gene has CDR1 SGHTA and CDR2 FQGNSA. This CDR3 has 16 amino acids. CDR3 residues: CASSPKGAGLVETQYF. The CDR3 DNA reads TGTGCCAGCAGCCCCAAGGGGGCGGGCTTGGTAGAGACCCAGTACTTC. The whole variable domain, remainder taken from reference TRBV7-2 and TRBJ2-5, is GAGVSQSPSNKVTEKGKDVELRCDPISGHTALYWYRQSLGQGLEFLIYFQGNSAPDKSGLPSDRFSAERTGGSVSTLTIQRTQQEDSAVYLCASSPKGAGLVETQYFGPGTRLLVL.

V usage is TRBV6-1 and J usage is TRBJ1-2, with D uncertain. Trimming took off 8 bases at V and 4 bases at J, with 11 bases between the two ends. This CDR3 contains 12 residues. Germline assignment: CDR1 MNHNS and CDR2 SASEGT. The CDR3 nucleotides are TGTGCCAGCTCCAGCCCTTTCTATGGCTACACCTTC. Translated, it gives CASSSPFYGYTF.

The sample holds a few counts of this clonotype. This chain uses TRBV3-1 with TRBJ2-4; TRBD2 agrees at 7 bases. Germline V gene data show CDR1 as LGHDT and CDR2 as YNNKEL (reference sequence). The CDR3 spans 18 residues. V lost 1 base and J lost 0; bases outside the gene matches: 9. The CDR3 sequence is CASSQGGGASLAKNIQYF. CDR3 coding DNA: TGTGCCAGCAGCCAAGGGGGAGGGGCTTCCCTAGCCAAAAACATTCAGTACTTC.

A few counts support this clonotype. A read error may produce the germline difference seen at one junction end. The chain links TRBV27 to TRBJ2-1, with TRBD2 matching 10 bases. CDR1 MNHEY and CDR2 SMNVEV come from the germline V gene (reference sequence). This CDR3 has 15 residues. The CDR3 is CTSSPRTSGDNEQFF. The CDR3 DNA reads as TGCACCAGCAGTCCAAGGACTAGCGGCGACAATGAGCAGTTCTTC.

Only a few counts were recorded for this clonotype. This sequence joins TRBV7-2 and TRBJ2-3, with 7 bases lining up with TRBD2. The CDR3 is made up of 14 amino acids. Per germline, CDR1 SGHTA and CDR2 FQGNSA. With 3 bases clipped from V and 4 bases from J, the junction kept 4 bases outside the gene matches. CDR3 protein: CASSFRLAADTQYF. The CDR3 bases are TGTGCCAGCAGCTTCAGGCTAGCGGCAGATACGCAGTATTTT.

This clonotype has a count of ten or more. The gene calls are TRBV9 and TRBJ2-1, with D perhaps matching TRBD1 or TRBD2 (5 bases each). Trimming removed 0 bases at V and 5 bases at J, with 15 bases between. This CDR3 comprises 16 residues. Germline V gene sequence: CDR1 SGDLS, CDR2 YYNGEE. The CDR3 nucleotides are TGTGCCAGCAGCGTAGGAGCCCTAGAGGGACACAATGAGCAGTTCTTC. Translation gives CASSVGALEGHNEQFF.

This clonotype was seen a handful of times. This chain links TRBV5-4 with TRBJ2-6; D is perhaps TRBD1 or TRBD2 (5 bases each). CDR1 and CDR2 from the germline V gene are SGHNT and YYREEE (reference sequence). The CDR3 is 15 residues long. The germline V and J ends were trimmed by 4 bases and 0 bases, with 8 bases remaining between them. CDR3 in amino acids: CASSEGFSGANVLTF. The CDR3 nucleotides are TGTGCCAGCAGCGAGGGGTTCTCTGGGGCCAACGTCCTGACTTTC.

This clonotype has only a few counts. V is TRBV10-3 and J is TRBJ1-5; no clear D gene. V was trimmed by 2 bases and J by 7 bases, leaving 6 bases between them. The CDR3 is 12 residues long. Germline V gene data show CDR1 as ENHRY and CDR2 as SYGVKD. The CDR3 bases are TGTGCCATCAGTGAGACGGGACAGCCCCAGCATTTT. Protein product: CAISETGQPQHF.

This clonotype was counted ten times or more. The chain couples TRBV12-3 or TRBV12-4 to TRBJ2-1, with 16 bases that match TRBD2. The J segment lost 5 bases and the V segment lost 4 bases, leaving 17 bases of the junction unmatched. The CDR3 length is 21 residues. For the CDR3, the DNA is TGTGCCAGCAGTTCCCTCCCGGGGGGACTAGCGGGGGGGCGAGTAGACAATGAGCAGTTCTTC. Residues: CASSSLPGGLAGGRVDNEQFF.

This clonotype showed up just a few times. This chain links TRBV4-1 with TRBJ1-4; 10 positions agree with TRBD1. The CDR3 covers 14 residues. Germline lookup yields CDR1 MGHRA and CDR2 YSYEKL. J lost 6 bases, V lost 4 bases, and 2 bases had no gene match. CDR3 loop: CASSRGTGDEKLFF. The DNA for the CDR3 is TGCGCCAGCAGCCGAGGGACAGGGGATGAAAAACTGTTTTTT.

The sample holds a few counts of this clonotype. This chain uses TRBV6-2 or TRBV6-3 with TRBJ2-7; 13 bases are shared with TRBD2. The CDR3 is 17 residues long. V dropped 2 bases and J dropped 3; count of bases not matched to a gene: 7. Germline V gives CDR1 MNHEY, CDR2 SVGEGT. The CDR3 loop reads CASSYGTSGVSSYEQYV. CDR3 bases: TGTGCCAGCAGTTACGGGACTAGCGGGGTTTCAAGCTACGAGCAGTACGTC.

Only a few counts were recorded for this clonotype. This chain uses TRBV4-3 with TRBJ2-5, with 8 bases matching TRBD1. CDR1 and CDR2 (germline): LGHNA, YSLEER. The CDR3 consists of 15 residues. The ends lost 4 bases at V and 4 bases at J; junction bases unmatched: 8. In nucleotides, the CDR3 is TGCGCCAGCAGCCTGACAGGGGATCGGAGAGAGACCCAGTACTTC. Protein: CASSLTGDRRETQYF.

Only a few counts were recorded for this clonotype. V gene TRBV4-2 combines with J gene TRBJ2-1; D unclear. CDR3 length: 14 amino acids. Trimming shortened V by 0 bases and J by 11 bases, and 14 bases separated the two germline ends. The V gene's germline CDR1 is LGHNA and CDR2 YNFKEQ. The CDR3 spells CASSQDVVGMKQFF. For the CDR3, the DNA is TGTGCCAGCAGCCAAGACGTGGTAGGAATGAAGCAGTTCTTC.

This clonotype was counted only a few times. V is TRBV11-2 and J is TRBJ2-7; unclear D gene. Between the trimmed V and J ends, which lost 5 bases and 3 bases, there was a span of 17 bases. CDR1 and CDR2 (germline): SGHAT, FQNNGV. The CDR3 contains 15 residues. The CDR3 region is CASSTPVTVSYEQYF. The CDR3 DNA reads TGTGCCAGCAGCACCCCTGTGACGGTGAGCTACGAGCAGTACTTC.

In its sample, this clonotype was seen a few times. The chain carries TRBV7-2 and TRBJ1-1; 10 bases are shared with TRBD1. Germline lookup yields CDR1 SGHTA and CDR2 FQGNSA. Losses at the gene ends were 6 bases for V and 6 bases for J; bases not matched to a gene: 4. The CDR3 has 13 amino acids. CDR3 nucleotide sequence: TGTGCCAGCAGGACAGGGGGCGCTTCTGAAGCTTTCTTT. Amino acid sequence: CASRTGGASEAFF. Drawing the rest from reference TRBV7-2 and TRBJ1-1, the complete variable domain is GAGVSQSPSNKVTEKGKDVELRCDPISGHTALYWYRQSLGQGLEFLIYFQGNSAPDKSGLPSDRFSAERTGGSVSTLTIQRTQQEDSAVYLCASRTGGASEAFFGQGTRLTVV.

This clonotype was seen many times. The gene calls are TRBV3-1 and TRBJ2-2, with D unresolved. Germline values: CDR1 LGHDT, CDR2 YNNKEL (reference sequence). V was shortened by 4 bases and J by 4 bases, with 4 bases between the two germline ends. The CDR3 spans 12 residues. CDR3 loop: CASSPFTGELFF. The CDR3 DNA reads TGTGCCAGCAGCCCATTCACCGGGGAGCTGTTTTTT.

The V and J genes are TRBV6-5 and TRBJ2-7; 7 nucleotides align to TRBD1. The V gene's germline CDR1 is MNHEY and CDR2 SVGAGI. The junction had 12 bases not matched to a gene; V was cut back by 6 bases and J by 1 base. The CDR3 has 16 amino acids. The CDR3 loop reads CASRNRGSGGSYEQYF. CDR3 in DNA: TGTGCCAGCAGAAATAGAGGCTCAGGGGGTTCCTACGAGCAGTACTTC.

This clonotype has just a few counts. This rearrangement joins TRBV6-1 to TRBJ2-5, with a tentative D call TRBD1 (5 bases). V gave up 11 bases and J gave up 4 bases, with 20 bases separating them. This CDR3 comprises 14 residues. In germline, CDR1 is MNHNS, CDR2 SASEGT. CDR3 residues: CAVESREDGETQYF. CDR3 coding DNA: TGTGCCGTAGAGAGCAGGGAAGATGGAGAGACCCAGTACTTC.